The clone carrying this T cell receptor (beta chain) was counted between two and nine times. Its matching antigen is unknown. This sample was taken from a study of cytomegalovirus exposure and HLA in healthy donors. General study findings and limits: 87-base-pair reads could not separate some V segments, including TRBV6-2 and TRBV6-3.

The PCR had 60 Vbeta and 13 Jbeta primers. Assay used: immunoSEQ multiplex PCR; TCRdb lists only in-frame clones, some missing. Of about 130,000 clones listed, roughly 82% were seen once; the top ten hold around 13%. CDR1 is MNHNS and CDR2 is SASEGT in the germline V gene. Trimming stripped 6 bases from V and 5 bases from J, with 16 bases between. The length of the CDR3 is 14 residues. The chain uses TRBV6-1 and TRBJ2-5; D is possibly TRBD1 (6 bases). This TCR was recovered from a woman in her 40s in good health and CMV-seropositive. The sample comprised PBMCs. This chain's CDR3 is CASRANTGLETQYF. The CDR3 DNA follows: TGTGCCAGCAGAGCTAACACAGGGTTGGAGACCCAGTACTTC.